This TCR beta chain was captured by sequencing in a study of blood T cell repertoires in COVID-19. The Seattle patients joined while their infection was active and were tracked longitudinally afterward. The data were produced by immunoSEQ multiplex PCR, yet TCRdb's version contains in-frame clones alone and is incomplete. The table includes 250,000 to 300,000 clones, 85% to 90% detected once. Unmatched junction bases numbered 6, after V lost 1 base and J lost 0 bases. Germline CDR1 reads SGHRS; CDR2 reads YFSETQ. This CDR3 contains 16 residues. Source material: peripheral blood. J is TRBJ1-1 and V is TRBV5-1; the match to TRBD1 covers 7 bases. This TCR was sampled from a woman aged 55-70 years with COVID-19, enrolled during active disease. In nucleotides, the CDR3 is TGCGCCAGCAGCTTGATCGGGACAGACTTGAACACTGAAGCTTTCTTT. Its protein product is CASSLIGTDLNTEAFF. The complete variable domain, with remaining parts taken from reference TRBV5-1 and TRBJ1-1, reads KAGVTQTPRYLIKTRGQQVTLSCSPISGHRSVSWYQQTPGQGLQFLFEYFSETQRNKGNFPGRFSGRQFSNSRSEMNVSTLELGDSALYLCASSLIGTDLNTEAFFGQGTRLTVV.